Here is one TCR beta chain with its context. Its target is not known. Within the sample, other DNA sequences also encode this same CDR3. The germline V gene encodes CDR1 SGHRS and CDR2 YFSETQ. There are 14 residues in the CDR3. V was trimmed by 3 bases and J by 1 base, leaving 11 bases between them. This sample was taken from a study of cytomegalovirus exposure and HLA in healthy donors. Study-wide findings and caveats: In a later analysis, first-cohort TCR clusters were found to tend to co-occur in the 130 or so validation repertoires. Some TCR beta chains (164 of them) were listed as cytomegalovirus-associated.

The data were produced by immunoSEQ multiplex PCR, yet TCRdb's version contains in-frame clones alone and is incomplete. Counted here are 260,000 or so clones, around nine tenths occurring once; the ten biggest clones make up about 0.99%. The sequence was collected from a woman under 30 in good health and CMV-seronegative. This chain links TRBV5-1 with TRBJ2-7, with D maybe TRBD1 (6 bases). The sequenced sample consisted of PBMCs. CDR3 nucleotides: TGCGCCAGCAGCTCTTTGGGACATTCCTACGAGCAGTACTTC. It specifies CASSSLGHSYEQYF.